Each of the 32 T cell receptor beta chains below was sequenced from the same sample in a study of control samples from healthy donors and cancer patients. Sequencing was performed with immunoSEQ multiplex PCR; in TCRdb, only in-frame clones are kept and a portion is missing. The repertoire holds about 230,000 clones, with roughly 80% as singletons. Material: PBMCs. The receptors derive from a woman in her sixties with lung cancer.

The chain has TRBV20-1 and TRBJ1-3; D gene ambiguous. V was clipped by 3 bases and J by 0 bases, with 12 bases between them. CDR3 length: 15 residues. Looked up from germline, CDR1 is DFQATT and CDR2 is SNEGSKA (reference sequence). The CDR3 DNA follows: TGCAGTGCTAGTAATCGGAGGAGCTCTGGAAACACCATATATTTT. This gives the protein CSASNRRSSGNTIYF.

In this sample, this clone turned up a few times. The gene calls are TRBV15 and TRBJ1-1; 7 nucleotides line up with TRBD1. The CDR3 loop spans 15 amino acids. Germline CDR1 LNHNV, CDR2 YYDKDF (reference sequence). V was pared by 1 base and J by 1 base, with 3 bases of the junction left unmatched. CDR3 bases: TGTGCCACCAGCAGAGGGGGGACAGAGAACACTGAAGCTTTCTTT. This encodes CATSRGGTENTEAFF. Complete variable domain (other parts from reference TRBV15 and TRBJ1-1): DAMVIQNPRYQVTQFGKPVTLSCSQTLNHNVMYWYQQKSSQAPKLLFHYYDKDFNNEADTPDNFQSRRPNTSFCFLDIRSPGLGDTAMYLCATSRGGTENTEAFFGQGTRLTVV.

The chain links TRBV6-1 to TRBJ2-6; the D is unclear. The CDR3 has 17 residues. Trimming shortened V by 2 bases and J by 2 bases, and 13 bases separated the two germline ends. CDR1 and CDR2 (germline): MNHNS, SASEGT. The DNA of the CDR3 is TGTGCCAGCAGTGAATTCCCGGGTCTTGCTGGGGCCAACGTCCTGACTTTC. This sequence encodes CASSEFPGLAGANVLTF.

The chain carries TRBV11-2 and TRBJ2-2; 11 bases map to TRBD2. The V gene end was trimmed by 5 bases and the J gene end by 6 bases; junction bases not matched to a gene: 11. Germline values: CDR1 SGHAT, CDR2 FQNNGV. This CDR3 region has 17 residues. CDR3 DNA sequence: TGTGCCAGCAGCCGACTCCTACTAGCGGGAGTCCCCGGGGAGCTGTTTTTT. Translated, it gives CASSRLLLAGVPGELFF.

This clone was detected a few times. V is TRBV6-5 and J is TRBJ1-1, with a weak D call TRBD1 (6 bases). Trimming pared 11 bases from V and 1 base from J, leaving 14 bases between. The length of the CDR3 is 13 residues. CDR1 is MNHEY and CDR2 is SVGAGI in the germline V gene. The DNA for the CDR3 is TGTGCCGGAGGGGGAAAGGGGAACACTGAAGCTTTCTTT. This translates into CAGGGKGNTEAFF.

This clone has just one count. This chain links TRBV5-1 with TRBJ1-1, with D uncertain. Deletions cut 1 base from V and 0 bases from J, with 4 bases between. The CDR3 contains 13 residues. CDR1 is SGHRS and CDR2 is YFSETQ in the germline V gene. CDR3 sequence reads: CASSLRLNTEAFF. In DNA, the CDR3 is TGCGCCAGCAGCTTGAGATTGAACACTGAAGCTTTCTTT.

The chain couples TRBV12-5 to TRBJ2-2, with 8 bases fitting TRBD1. Germline V gene data show CDR1 as LGHNT and CDR2 as FRNRAP. There are 16 residues in the CDR3. J lost 6 bases, V lost 3 bases, and 9 bases had no gene match. The DNA of the CDR3 is TGTGCTAGTGGTTTCGCTGGACAGGGTCGGTCCGGGGAGCTGTTTTTT. This codes for CASGFAGQGRSGELFF.

The chain uses TRBV6-5 and TRBJ2-2; D unresolved. V was trimmed by 6 bases and J by 3 bases, leaving 5 bases between them. CDR1 and CDR2 (germline): MNHEY, SVGAGI. The CDR3 totals 12 residues. CDR3 protein: CASREYTGELFF. The CDR3, as DNA: TGTGCCAGCAGGGAGTACACCGGGGAGCTGTTTTTT.

The CDR3 DNA reads TGCGCCAGCAGCCAAGAATCTGGGGGCAATCAGCCCCAGCATTTT. Translated, it gives CASSQESGGNQPQHF. The chain joins TRBV4-1 to TRBJ1-5, with D uncertain. The germline CDR1 and CDR2 sequences are MGHRA and YSYEKL. The CDR3 sequence is 15 residues long. Deletions cut 0 bases from V and 2 bases from J, with 8 bases between.

This chain uses TRBV19 with TRBJ1-5, with D tentatively TRBD1 (5 bases). CDR3 length equals 14 residues. The V end was cut by 3 bases, the J end by 3 bases, with 9 bases between. Germline CDR1 reads LNHDA; CDR2 reads SQIVND (reference sequence). DNA for the CDR3: TGTGCCAGTAGTATTGACAGAGCCAATCAGCCCCAGCATTTT. Encoded protein: CASSIDRANQPQHF.

J is TRBJ1-2 and V is TRBV30; 7 bases are a match to TRBD1. Germline loops: CDR1 GTSNPN, CDR2 SVGIG (reference sequence). The CDR3 consists of 12 residues. V shed 2 bases, J shed 4 bases, and the junction held 1 base outside the gene matches. The CDR3 DNA sequence: TGTGCCTGGAGTCCAGGGGGCTATGGCTACACCTTC. It is translated as CAWSPGGYGYTF.

The gene calls are TRBV4-1 and TRBJ2-3; TRBD2 matches at 7 bases. V lost 0 bases and J lost 2; bases outside the gene matches: 8. The germline CDR1 and CDR2 sequences are MGHRA and YSYEKL. This CDR3 contains 17 residues. CDR3 sequence reads: CASSQEGLAVTTDTQYF. For the CDR3, the DNA is TGCGCCAGCAGCCAAGAGGGGCTAGCGGTGACCACAGATACGCAGTATTTT.

V gene TRBV7-2 combines with J gene TRBJ1-4; TRBD1 agrees at 7 bases. Trimming cost V 5 bases and J 5 bases; bases outside gene matches: 8. The CDR3 has 15 residues. Germline V gene data show CDR1 as SGHTA and CDR2 as FQGNSA. The CDR3: CASSPAGQKNEKLFF. In DNA form, the CDR3 reads TGTGCCAGCAGCCCGGCGGGACAGAAAAATGAAAAACTGTTTTTT.

This clone was picked up a small number of times. This rearrangement joins TRBV13 to TRBJ2-3; TRBD1 or TRBD2 may be the D gene (6 bases each). Looked up from germline, CDR1 is PRHDT and CDR2 is FYEKMQ (reference sequence). This CDR3 is 16 amino acids long. V shed 4 bases and J shed 3 bases, with 17 bases lying between them. The CDR3 nucleotides read TGTGCCAGCAGCTCACTGGGGGCCGGAGGGACAGATACGCAGTATTTT. Protein product: CASSSLGAGGTDTQYF. Based on the CDR3 plus reference TRBV13 and TRBJ2-3, the full variable domain is AAGVIQSPRHLIKEKRETATLKCYPIPRHDTVYWYQQGPGQDPQFLISFYEKMQSDKGSIPDRFSAQQFSDYHSELNMSSLELGDSALYFCASSSLGAGGTDTQYFGPGTRLTVL.

This rearrangement joins TRBV7-3 to TRBJ2-2; D gene unclear. Per the germline V gene, CDR1 is SGHTA and CDR2 is FQGTGA. CDR3 length: 13 amino acids. V lost 0 bases and J 6 bases, leaving 5 bases between the germline ends. The CDR3 reads CASSLTESGELFF. CDR3 nucleotide sequence: TGTGCCAGCAGCTTAACGGAGTCCGGGGAGCTGTTTTTT. Using reference TRBV7-3 and TRBJ2-2 for the parts outside the CDR3, the full variable domain is GAGVSQTPSNKVTEKGKYVELRCDPISGHTALYWYRQSLGQGPEFLIYFQGTGAADDSGLPNDRFFAVRPEGSVSTLKIQRTERGDSAVYLCASSLTESGELFFGEGSRLTVL.

The chain is built from TRBV29-1 and TRBJ1-2; TRBD1 is a possible D gene (6 bases). CDR1 is SQVTM, CDR2 ANQGSEA, per germline. CDR3 length: 14 residues. Trimming pared 1 base from V and 2 bases from J, leaving 11 bases between. The CDR3 reads CSVEGARGNYGYTF. The DNA for the CDR3 is TGCAGCGTTGAAGGTGCCAGGGGCAACTATGGCTACACCTTC. The variable domain in full, with the rest retrieved from reference TRBV29-1 and TRBJ1-2, is SAVISQKPSRDICQRGTSLTIQCQVDSQVTMMFWYRQQPGQSLTLIATANQGSEATYESGFVIDKFPISRPNLTFSTLTVSNMSPEDSSIYLCSVEGARGNYGYTFGSGTRLTVV.

In its sample, this clone was seen a few times. The chain links TRBV7-3 to TRBJ1-2; a possible D gene is TRBD1 (6 bases). Trimming cost V 5 bases and J 8 bases, with 15 bases left between them. From germline, CDR1 is SGHTA and CDR2 FQGTGA. The CDR3 consists of 13 residues. CDR3 in amino acids: CASSPGGAGGYTF. CDR3 nucleotide sequence: TGTGCCAGCAGCCCCGGGGGGGCGGGCGGCTACACCTTC.

This chain connects TRBV2 to TRBJ2-5, with D tentatively TRBD1 (6 bases). The CDR3 sequence is 13 residues long. Trimming left V 7 bases short and J 5 bases short, with 14 bases between. Per germline, CDR1 SNHLY and CDR2 FYNNEI. The CDR3 reads CASTFNREETQYF. The CDR3 DNA reads as TGTGCCAGCACTTTTAACAGGGAGGAGACCCAGTACTTC.

In its sample, this clone was seen once. V and J are TRBV5-1 and TRBJ1-6; unclear D gene. The CDR3 loop spans 14 amino acids. CDR1 and CDR2 (germline): SGHRS, YFSETQ. Trimming removed 1 base at V and 5 bases at J, with 7 bases between. CDR3 bases: TGCGCCAGCAGCTTGTGGGAGGATAATTCACCCCTCCACTTT. Residues: CASSLWEDNSPLHF.

The chain couples TRBV5-6 to TRBJ2-3, with a weak D call TRBD2 (7 bases). Germline V gives CDR1 SGHDT, CDR2 YYEEEE. This CDR3 is built from 15 residues. V dropped 3 bases and J dropped 1 base, with 12 bases sitting between them. The CDR3 sequence is CASSSGGGGTDTQYF. CDR3 sequence (DNA): TGTGCCAGCAGCTCCGGAGGGGGGGGCACAGATACGCAGTATTTT.

CDR3 DNA sequence: TGTGCCAGCAGTTTAAGAGCTGAAGCTTTCTTT. Translation gives CASSLRAEAFF. The chain links TRBV28 to TRBJ1-1; unclear D gene. Per germline, CDR1 MDHEN and CDR2 SYDVKM. V was clipped by 2 bases and J by 6 bases, with 4 bases between them. CDR3 size: 11 residues. The full variable domain, completed using reference TRBV28 and TRBJ1-1, is DVKVTQSSRYLVKRTGEKVFLECVQDMDHENMFWYRQDPGLGLRLIYFSYDVKMKEKGDIPEGYSVSREKKERFSLILESASTNQTSMYLCASSLRAEAFFGQGTRLTVV.

V usage is TRBV7-8 and J usage is TRBJ1-4; no reliable D call. The germline gives CDR1 SGHVS, CDR2 FQNEAQ. CDR3 length: 12 residues. The V end lost 2 bases, the J end lost 8 bases, and 6 bases lay between the germline ends. The CDR3 DNA follows: TGTGCCAGCAGCTTAAACTCAGAAAAACTGTTTTTT. Translated, it gives CASSLNSEKLFF.

The chain has TRBV11-1 and TRBJ1-1; the match to TRBD1 covers 7 bases. CDR1 is SGHAT, CDR2 FQDESV, per germline (reference sequence). The CDR3 sequence is 15 residues long. J was trimmed by 3 bases and V by 0 bases; bases with no gene match: 4. The CDR3 DNA reads as TGTGCCAGCAGCTTAGCCACGGACAGGTACACTGAAGCTTTCTTT. Translation: CASSLATDRYTEAFF. The full variable domain, with the rest looked up from reference TRBV11-1 and TRBJ1-1, is EAEVAQSPRYKITEKSQAVAFWCDPISGHATLYWYRQILGQGPELLVQFQDESVVDDSQLPKDRFSAERLKGVDSTLKIQPAELGDSAMYLCASSLATDRYTEAFFGQGTRLTVV.

The chain joins TRBV18 to TRBJ2-3; 9 positions agree with TRBD2. The CDR3 runs to 16 residues. Germline CDR1 is KGHSH and CDR2 is LQKENI. V lost 3 bases to trimming and J lost 5 bases; unmatched junction nucleotides: 9. The CDR3 loop reads CASSPVAGAGGDTQYF. The CDR3 DNA is TGTGCCAGCTCACCGGTAGCGGGGGCCGGAGGAGATACGCAGTATTTT.

The rearrangement uses TRBV7-9 and TRBJ2-7, with 8 bases matching TRBD1. Germline V gene sequence: CDR1 SEHNR, CDR2 FQNEAQ (reference sequence). The CDR3 is 15 amino acids. V lost 4 bases, J lost 2 bases, and 7 bases stayed unmatched. The CDR3, as DNA: TGTGCCAGCAGCTCTCGGACAGGGAACACCTACGAGCAGTACTTC. This sequence encodes CASSSRTGNTYEQYF.

The chain combines TRBV5-4 with TRBJ1-1, with a tentative D call TRBD1 (5 bases). V was cut by 4 bases and J by 7 bases, with 14 bases left in between. Germline loops: CDR1 SGHNT, CDR2 YYREEE (reference sequence). The CDR3 contains 13 residues. The CDR3 loop reads CASSPAGGSEAFF. Written as DNA, the CDR3 is TGTGCCAGCAGCCCGGCTGGGGGAAGTGAAGCTTTCTTT.

This clone was recorded once. J is TRBJ2-5 and V is TRBV24-1, with 14 bases aligning to TRBD2. The CDR3 covers 15 residues. Germline V gene data show CDR1 as KGHDR and CDR2 as SFDVKD. V gave up 3 bases and J gave up 5 bases; unmatched junction bases: 1. CDR3 amino acids: CATSDRLAGGETQYF. Written as DNA, the CDR3 is TGTGCCACCAGTGATAGACTAGCGGGAGGGGAGACCCAGTACTTC.

The V call is TRBV5-6, the J call TRBJ2-1; unclear D gene. This CDR3 spans 13 amino acids. CDR1 is SGHDT, CDR2 YYEEEE, per germline. Trimming removed 2 bases from V and 2 bases from J, with 5 bases in between. CDR3 sequence: CASSFRAYNEQFF. The CDR3 DNA is TGTGCCAGCAGCTTTAGGGCCTACAATGAGCAGTTCTTC.

CDR3 coding DNA: TGTGCCAGCAGCCAAGTCGTGTTAGGGGGAGGGGAGCAGTTCTTC. Translated, it gives CASSQVVLGGGEQFF. The chain uses TRBV3-1 (or the pseudogene TRBV3-2) and TRBJ2-1, with D perhaps TRBD2 (7 bases). The CDR3 spans 15 residues. In germline, CDR1 is LGHDT, CDR2 YNNKEL (reference sequence). V dropped 1 base and J dropped 10 bases, with 17 bases sitting between them.

The gene calls are TRBV19 and TRBJ1-5; TRBD1 matches at 9 bases. Germline-derived CDR1 and CDR2 are LNHDA and SQIVND (reference sequence). The CDR3 loop spans 16 amino acids. After removal of 6 bases from V and 3 bases from J, the junction contained 9 bases not matched to a gene. The CDR3 here is CASRPPGTGNNQPQHF. The CDR3 nucleotides read TGTGCCAGTAGACCTCCCGGGACAGGGAACAATCAGCCCCAGCATTTT.

The chain joins TRBV7-8 to TRBJ1-5; weak D call: TRBD1 (6 bases). The germline V and J ends were trimmed by 4 bases and 3 bases, with 10 bases remaining between them. The CDR3 sequence is 14 residues long. Germline lookup yields CDR1 SGHVS and CDR2 FQNEAQ. CDR3 nucleotides: TGTGCCAGCAGCTCGGACAGCGCCAATCAGCCCCAGCATTTT. Amino acid sequence: CASSSDSANQPQHF.

The rearrangement links TRBV11-2 to TRBJ2-1, with TRBD2 identical over 15 bases. From germline, CDR1 is SGHAT and CDR2 FQNNGV. The CDR3 runs to 13 residues. Losses at the gene ends were 3 bases for V and 15 bases for J; bases not matched to a gene: 3. CDR3 bases: TGTGCCAGCAGCTTTGGACTAGCGGGAGGGGGGTTCTTC. This codes for CASSFGLAGGGFF.